The clone carrying this T cell receptor beta chain came up a few times. This sample is part of a study of blood T cell repertoires in COVID-19. Study in general: There were acute and convalescent COVID-19 samples, and they came from the United States, Italy and Spain. The analysed material was cDNA or gDNA that came from T cells, B-cell-depleted T cells, or PBMCs.

The CDR3 length is 15 residues. CDR1 is SNHLY, CDR2 FYNNEI, per germline. The V end lost 6 bases, the J end lost 8 bases, and 22 bases lay between the germline ends. The repertoire was sequenced with immunoSEQ multiplex PCR; TCRdb's copy has only in-frame clones and lacks some. Here the sample spans approximately 70,000 clones, approximately 89% being singletons. The rearrangement uses TRBV2 and TRBJ1-2, with D maybe TRBD1 (5 bases). The source material was peripheral blood. The sequence was obtained from a woman older than 75 with active or convalescent COVID-19. Here the CDR3 reads CASSETWTNRKGYTF. Here the CDR3 DNA reads TGTGCCAGCAGCGAAACCTGGACAAATCGAAAAGGCTACACCTTC.